The 28 T cell receptor beta chains below come from one sample, sequenced in a study of technical replicates of blood from several donors. Generated by immunoSEQ multiplex PCR, the TCRdb table keeps only in-frame clones and is missing some. The sample gives 45,000 to 50,000 clones, roughly nine tenths of which show up once; 3.9% is in the top ten. Sequencing input: PBMCs. These receptors were collected from a human donor in good health. Some clones in this sample may be carry-over from other donors' samples.

The chain joins TRBV10-3 to TRBJ2-5; 7 nucleotides agree with TRBD1. Germline V lookup: CDR1 ENHRY, CDR2 SYGVKD. CDR3 length equals 13 residues. V dropped 6 bases and J dropped 1; count of bases not matched to a gene: 2. For the CDR3, the DNA is TGTGCCATCAGGGGACAGAGCCAAGAGACCCAGTACTTC. This codes for CAIRGQSQETQYF.

This clone has a count of ten or more. The CDR3 region is CSVALAGAGELFF. The CDR3 nucleotides are TGCAGCGTTGCTCTAGCGGGAGCCGGGGAGCTGTTTTTT. This chain connects TRBV29-1 to TRBJ2-2, with 10 positions matching TRBD2. CDR3 length: 13 residues. The J segment lost 6 bases and the V segment lost 4 bases, leaving 2 bases of the junction unmatched. Germline CDR1 and CDR2: SQVTM and ANQGSEA.

V and J are TRBV2 and TRBJ2-7; 7 bases are a match to TRBD1. V lost 7 bases, J lost 5 bases, and 11 bases stayed unmatched. Looked up from germline, CDR1 is SNHLY and CDR2 is FYNNEI. This CDR3 is 14 amino acids long. The CDR3 here is CASKNTDRLHEQYF. In DNA, the CDR3 is TGTGCCAGCAAGAATACGGACAGGCTCCACGAGCAGTACTTC.

The CDR3 nucleotides are TGTGCCATCAGTGAGTCTGGGACAGGGGGCCCCACTGAAGCTTTCTTT. Its translation is CAISESGTGGPTEAFF. The chain carries TRBV10-3 and TRBJ1-1; 12 bases are a match to TRBD1. Germline loops: CDR1 ENHRY, CDR2 SYGVKD. The CDR3 covers 16 residues. J lost 4 bases, V lost 0 bases, and 3 bases had no gene match.

The J gene is TRBJ1-2, the V gene TRBV18; 9 bases map to TRBD1. Germline V gene sequence: CDR1 KGHSH, CDR2 LQKENI. This CDR3 spans 15 amino acids. V was clipped by 2 bases and J by 2 bases; unmatched bases: 3. This CDR3 reads CASSPRTGENYGYTF. The CDR3 coding sequence is TGTGCCAGCTCACCAAGGACAGGGGAGAACTATGGCTACACCTTC. Supplemented by reference TRBV18 and TRBJ1-2, the full variable domain reads NAGVMQNPRHLVRRRGQEARLRCSPMKGHSHVYWYRQLPEEGLKFMVYLQKENIIDESGMPKERFSAEFPKEGPSILRIQQVVRGDSAAYFCASSPRTGENYGYTFGSGTRLTVV.

This chain connects TRBV4-3 to TRBJ2-1; 7 bases fit TRBD2. Germline CDR1 LGHNA, CDR2 YSLEER. Losses at the gene ends were 4 bases for V and 9 bases for J; bases not matched to a gene: 9. The CDR3 extends over 14 amino acids. CDR3 sequence (DNA): TGCGCCAGCAGCCGAGGGGCGGGAGTCCTTGAGCAGTTCTTC. It codes for CASSRGAGVLEQFF.

The rearrangement links TRBV4-3 to TRBJ2-3; D gene ambiguous. V was shortened by 3 bases and J by 6 bases, with 13 bases between the two germline ends. The germline V gene has CDR1 LGHNA and CDR2 YSLEER. This CDR3 comprises 14 residues. CDR3: CASSQVRGSDTQYF. The DNA for the CDR3 is TGCGCCAGCAGCCAGGTACGCGGATCGGATACGCAGTATTTT.

The chain combines TRBV5-1 with TRBJ1-4, with TRBD1 matching 7 bases. The CDR3 extends over 13 amino acids. Germline V gene data show CDR1 as SGHRS and CDR2 as YFSETQ. Trimming at V came to 5 bases and at J to 8 bases, leaving 6 bases not matched to a gene. CDR3 sequence: CASRTGRNEKLFF. CDR3 bases: TGCGCCAGCAGGACAGGGAGGAACGAAAAACTGTTTTTT.

CDR3 loop: CASSSRGGGSTDTQYF. The CDR3, as DNA: TGTGCCAGCAGTTCGCGAGGCGGGGGCAGCACAGATACGCAGTATTTT. The V gene is TRBV6-6, the J gene TRBJ2-3; tentatively, D is TRBD2 (7 bases). CDR3 length equals 16 residues. CDR1 is MNHNY, CDR2 SVGAGI, per germline (reference sequence). Trimming removed 4 bases from V and 0 bases from J, with 14 bases in between.

In this sample, this clone turned up once. The chain has TRBV5-1 and TRBJ1-2; D unresolved. This CDR3 comprises 13 residues. Trimming removed 1 base from V and 6 bases from J, with 10 bases in between. The germline V gene has CDR1 SGHRS and CDR2 YFSETQ. The CDR3 sequence: CASSLTLMDGYTF. Written as DNA, the CDR3 is TGCGCCAGCAGCTTGACTCTAATGGATGGCTACACCTTC.

This chain connects TRBV5-1 to TRBJ1-6; no definite D call. The CDR3 is 14 amino acids. V lost 3 bases to trimming and J lost 7 bases, with 11 bases between them. Germline CDR1 SGHRS, CDR2 YFSETQ. This chain's CDR3 is CASSSGRENSPLHF. In nucleotides, the CDR3 is TGCGCCAGCAGCTCCGGACGGGAAAATTCACCCCTCCACTTT.

This chain joins TRBV10-3 and TRBJ2-1; TRBD1 agrees at 11 bases. CDR1 and CDR2 from the germline V gene are ENHRY and SYGVKD. The CDR3 totals 14 residues. V shed 10 bases, J shed 7 bases, and the junction held 9 bases outside the gene matches. The DNA of the CDR3 is TGTGCCACCATTAGGGGGACAGGGGGAAATGAGCAGTTCTTC. This codes for CATIRGTGGNEQFF.

A single count supports this clone. The rearrangement joins TRBV5-4 to TRBJ2-7, with TRBD2 identical over 12 bases. This CDR3 is built from 15 residues. V lost 3 bases, J lost 6 bases, and 7 bases stayed unmatched. CDR1 is SGHNT, CDR2 YYREEE, per germline (reference sequence). CDR3 protein: CASSSPSGGAGEQYF. The CDR3, as DNA: TGTGCCAGCAGCTCTCCTAGCGGGGGGGCGGGCGAGCAGTACTTC.

This clone has a single count. The CDR3 is CASRGQYNQPQHF. As DNA, the CDR3 is TGTGCCAGCAGGGGACAATACAATCAGCCCCAGCATTTT. This chain uses TRBV6-5 with TRBJ1-5; D perhaps matches TRBD1 (6 bases). The V gene's germline CDR1 is MNHEY and CDR2 SVGAGI. The V gene lost 6 bases and the J gene lost 3 bases, with 9 bases spanning the gap. The CDR3 is 13 amino acids.

V usage is TRBV10-3 and J usage is TRBJ2-1; 12 bases fit TRBD2. V shed 2 bases and J 1 base; nucleotides not matched to a gene: 0. The length of the CDR3 is 16 residues. Germline V CDR1 and CDR2: ENHRY, SYGVKD. CDR3: CAISEGLAGSYNEQFF. The CDR3 bases are TGTGCCATCAGTGAGGGACTAGCGGGGTCCTACAATGAGCAGTTCTTC.

This chain uses TRBV6-5 with TRBJ2-3; D is possibly TRBD2 (5 bases). The V gene lost 5 bases and the J gene lost 0 bases, with 9 bases spanning the gap. The CDR3 consists of 14 residues. Germline lookup yields CDR1 MNHEY and CDR2 SVGAGI. The CDR3 protein is CASSKTRSTDTQYF. CDR3 in DNA: TGTGCCAGCAGTAAAACTAGGAGCACAGATACGCAGTATTTT.

The chain employs TRBV30 and TRBJ2-3; 12 nucleotides agree with TRBD2. This CDR3 contains 16 residues. Germline assignment: CDR1 GTSNPN and CDR2 SVGIG (reference sequence). V was clipped by 2 bases and J by 4 bases; unmatched bases: 7. As DNA, the CDR3 is TGTGCCTGGAGTCCAGGACTAGCGGGAAGCCCAGATACGCAGTATTTT. Its translation: CAWSPGLAGSPDTQYF.

CDR3 in amino acids: CASSPPVLAAYNEQFF. The CDR3 bases are TGTGCCAGCTCACCACCCGTCCTAGCGGCTTACAATGAGCAGTTCTTC. The chain combines TRBV18 with TRBJ2-1, with 7 bases matching TRBD2. After removal of 0 bases from V and 4 bases from J, the junction contained 6 bases not matched to a gene. The CDR3 sequence is 16 residues long. Germline CDR1 reads KGHSH; CDR2 reads LQKENI.

The chain is built from TRBV7-3 and TRBJ2-2, with 7 bases matching TRBD2. J was trimmed by 4 bases and V by 6 bases; bases with no gene match: 2. Germline V gene data show CDR1 as SGHTA and CDR2 as FQGTGA. The length of the CDR3 is 13 residues. Here the CDR3 DNA reads TGTGCCAGCAGACTAGCGAGCACCGGGGAGCTGTTTTTT. Its translation: CASRLASTGELFF.

This clone came up once. V is TRBV5-5 and J is TRBJ2-3; 8 positions match TRBD2. This CDR3 contains 15 residues. Germline-derived CDR1 and CDR2 are SGHKS and YYEKEE (reference sequence). The trim removed 5 bases at V and 0 bases at J, leaving 5 bases unmatched. The CDR3 protein is CASSKTSGSTDTQYF. In nucleotides, the CDR3 is TGTGCCAGCAGTAAAACTAGCGGTAGCACAGATACGCAGTATTTT.

The chain links TRBV7-8 to TRBJ1-1; a possible D gene is TRBD1 (5 bases). Germline V gene data show CDR1 as SGHVS and CDR2 as FQNEAQ. The CDR3 runs 12 residues. Trimming removed 4 bases at V and 4 bases at J, with 7 bases between. CDR3 residues: CASSYDSTEAFF. The CDR3 coding sequence is TGTGCCAGCAGCTACGACAGCACTGAAGCTTTCTTT.

The chain links TRBV9 to TRBJ2-2, with 7 bases fitting TRBD1. The germline CDR1 and CDR2 sequences are SGDLS and YYNGEE. This CDR3 has 14 residues. V gave up 5 bases and J gave up 5 bases; unmatched junction bases: 6. CDR3 DNA: TGTGCCAGCAGGCCGACAGGGCAGACCGGGGAGCTGTTTTTT. It yields the protein CASRPTGQTGELFF.

The chain couples TRBV5-1 to TRBJ1-4, with TRBD1 identical over 7 bases. The CDR3 has 14 amino acids. The germline gives CDR1 SGHRS, CDR2 YFSETQ. V shed 4 bases and J 7 bases; nucleotides not matched to a gene: 7. The CDR3 DNA reads as TGCGCCAGCAGCCGTGCAGGGGGATTTGAAAAACTGTTTTTT. Translated, it gives CASSRAGGFEKLFF.

The genes are TRBV11-3 and TRBJ2-2; TRBD2 matches at 11 bases. CDR1 is SGHNT, CDR2 YENEEA, per germline. The length of the CDR3 is 20 residues. Losses at the gene ends were 5 bases for V and 8 bases for J; bases not matched to a gene: 22. The CDR3 sequence is CASSTPRVAGGPWSTGELFF. CDR3 nucleotides: TGTGCCAGCAGCACCCCGCGGGTAGCGGGGGGGCCGTGGTCGACTGGGGAGCTGTTTTTT.

The rearrangement joins TRBV18 to TRBJ2-2; weak D call: TRBD1 (5 bases). Germline values: CDR1 KGHSH, CDR2 LQKENI. The V gene lost 3 bases and the J gene lost 5 bases, with 16 bases spanning the gap. The CDR3 is 16 residues long. CDR3 nucleotide sequence: TGTGCCAGCTCACCGGGCAACTTCAGGGCGACCGGGGAGCTGTTTTTT. Its translation is CASSPGNFRATGELFF.

V and J are TRBV6-6 and TRBJ2-6; D gene ambiguous. This CDR3 is 14 amino acids long. Germline CDR1 reads MNHNY; CDR2 reads SVGAGI (reference sequence). V was clipped by 8 bases and J by 1 base, with 9 bases between them. In DNA form, the CDR3 reads TGTGCCAGCGCCGCGCGATCTGGGGCCAACGTCCTGACTTTC. Its protein product is CASAARSGANVLTF.

V usage is TRBV6-5 and J usage is TRBJ2-1; D uncertain. Trimming pared 6 bases from V and 9 bases from J, leaving 9 bases between. Germline loops: CDR1 MNHEY, CDR2 SVGAGI. The CDR3 sequence is 11 residues long. The CDR3 DNA reads as TGTGCCAGCAGCCTCGGCGGTGAGCAGTTCTTC. Residues: CASSLGGEQFF.

This chain uses TRBV2 with TRBJ2-7; perhaps TRBD2 as D (6 bases). The CDR3 runs 13 residues. V was shortened by 6 bases and J by 3 bases, with 12 bases between the two germline ends. Per germline, CDR1 SNHLY and CDR2 FYNNEI. CDR3 DNA: TGTGCCAGCAGCCGGGACTCAAACTACGAGCAGTACTTC. The encoded protein is CASSRDSNYEQYF. Full variable domain (outside the CDR3, taken from reference TRBV2 and TRBJ2-7): EPEVTQTPSHQVTQMGQEVILRCVPISNHLYFYWYRQILGQKVEFLVSFYNNEISEKSEIFDDQFSVERPDGSNFTLKIRSTKLEDSAMYFCASSRDSNYEQYFGPGTRLTVT.